Each of the 20 T cell receptor beta chains below was sequenced from the same sample in a study of blood T cell repertoires in COVID-19. Sequencing was performed with immunoSEQ multiplex PCR; in TCRdb, only in-frame clones are kept and a portion is missing. The sample includes under 300,000 clones, about nine tenths of them seen just once. The sample comprised peripheral blood. The receptors shown here come from a man in his sixties who had recovered from COVID-19.

V gene TRBV28 combines with J gene TRBJ1-1, with D maybe TRBD1 (5 bases). The CDR3 length is 14 residues. The ends were cut back, 6 bases at V and 10 bases at J, with 21 bases in the middle. Germline V gives CDR1 MDHEN, CDR2 SYDVKM. CDR3 in amino acids: CASRDSRPGGSAFF. The CDR3 coding sequence is TGTGCCAGCAGGGACTCTCGTCCTGGGGGGTCAGCTTTCTTT.

J is TRBJ1-1 and V is TRBV5-4, with a possible D match to TRBD1 (6 bases). Per the germline V gene, CDR1 is SGHNT and CDR2 is YYREEE (reference sequence). Between the trimmed V and J ends, which lost 2 bases and 4 bases, there was a span of 12 bases. This CDR3 is 14 amino acids long. The CDR3 loop is CASSLRTETTEAFF. The DNA of the CDR3 is TGTGCCAGCAGCTTACGGACAGAGACCACTGAAGCTTTCTTT. The full variable domain, with the rest looked up from reference TRBV5-4 and TRBJ1-1, is ETGVTQSPTHLIKTRGQQVTLRCSSQSGHNTVSWYQQALGQGPQFIFQYYREEENGRGNFPPRFSGLQFPNYSSELNVNALELDDSALYLCASSLRTETTEAFFGQGTRLTVV.

The rearrangement links TRBV24-1 to TRBJ2-5, with TRBD1 matching 9 bases. Germline V gives CDR1 KGHDR, CDR2 SFDVKD. The CDR3 is 16 amino acids. After removal of 1 base from V and 4 bases from J, the junction contained 6 bases not matched to a gene. DNA of the CDR3: TGTGCCACCAGTGATTTCCGACCGACAGGGGGAGAGACCCAGTACTTC. Residues: CATSDFRPTGGETQYF.

The chain carries TRBV5-1 and TRBJ2-5; D might be TRBD1 (5 bases). This CDR3 comprises 14 residues. Germline lookup yields CDR1 SGHRS and CDR2 YFSETQ. The V end was cut by 2 bases, the J end by 5 bases, with 13 bases between. CDR3 nucleotide sequence: TGCGCCAGCAGCTTTGGACCAGGGCCCGAGACCCAGTACTTC. Its protein is CASSFGPGPETQYF.

The CDR3 DNA reads as TGTGCCAGCAGCTCGAGCGGAGAAGAGACCCAGTACTTC. This sequence encodes CASSSSGEETQYF. The J gene is TRBJ2-5, the V gene TRBV11-2; possible D gene TRBD2, 5 bases. Trimming shortened V by 4 bases and J by 3 bases, and 9 bases separated the two germline ends. Germline CDR1 is SGHAT and CDR2 is FQNNGV. This CDR3 comprises 13 residues.

The CDR3 DNA sequence: TGTGCCAGCAGCTCCCGGGGAACAGGGGTACAAGAGACCCAGTACTTC. Its protein is CASSSRGTGVQETQYF. V usage is TRBV11-2 and J usage is TRBJ2-5, with 7 bases that match TRBD1. CDR1 and CDR2 from the germline V gene are SGHAT and FQNNGV. The CDR3 consists of 16 residues. V shed 4 bases, J shed 2 bases, and the junction held 10 bases outside the gene matches. The variable domain in full, completed from reference TRBV11-2 and TRBJ2-5, reads EAGVAQSPRYKIIEKRQSVAFWCNPISGHATLYWYQQILGQGPKLLIQFQNNGVVDDSQLPKDRFSAERLKGVDSTLKIQPAKLEDSAVYLCASSSRGTGVQETQYFGPGTRLLVL.

This chain connects TRBV19 to TRBJ2-3; 7 positions agree with TRBD2. The ends lost 6 bases at V and 5 bases at J; junction bases unmatched: 5. The CDR3 covers 13 residues. CDR1 and CDR2 from the germline V gene are LNHDA and SQIVND (reference sequence). CDR3 residues: CASSPASGDTQYF. CDR3 bases: TGTGCCAGTAGCCCCGCTAGCGGAGATACGCAGTATTTT.

This chain joins TRBV2 and TRBJ2-7, with D tentatively TRBD1 (5 bases). The CDR3 is made up of 12 amino acids. Germline V lookup: CDR1 SNHLY, CDR2 FYNNEI. The V gene lost 6 bases and the J gene lost 3 bases, with 9 bases spanning the gap. The CDR3 region is CASRWGFYEQYF. In nucleotides, the CDR3 is TGTGCCAGCAGGTGGGGCTTCTACGAGCAGTACTTC.

This clone turned up a few times. This CDR3 reads CASSLGTAYNEQFF. CDR3 DNA: TGTGCCAGCAGCCTCGGGACTGCCTACAATGAGCAGTTCTTC. J is TRBJ2-1 and V is TRBV5-4; D might be TRBD2 (6 bases). Germline loops: CDR1 SGHNT, CDR2 YYREEE (reference sequence). V was pared by 4 bases and J by 2 bases, with 10 bases between. This CDR3 has 14 amino acids.

This clone was counted once. J is TRBJ2-3 and V is TRBV10-3; TRBD2 matches 11 bases. The V and J ends lost 8 bases and 4 bases, in that order; junction bases with no gene match: 11. The CDR3 runs to 16 residues. Germline V lookup: CDR1 ENHRY, CDR2 SYGVKD. CDR3 nucleotides: TGTGCCATCTCACTAGCGGGGGACATGTTGCCAGATACGCAGTATTTT. This gives the protein CAISLAGDMLPDTQYF.

A few counts support this clone. The chain uses TRBV10-2 and TRBJ1-1; D not certain. Looked up from germline, CDR1 is WSHSY and CDR2 is SAAADI. The CDR3 runs to 14 residues. V lost 2 bases and J lost 7, with 14 bases in between. DNA of the CDR3: TGCGCCAGCAGTGAGACGGTGGGCAGGCTTGAAGCTTTCTTT. It specifies CASSETVGRLEAFF.

The gene calls are TRBV5-1 and TRBJ2-3, with 7 bases lining up with TRBD1. Germline V gene sequence: CDR1 SGHRS, CDR2 YFSETQ. The junction had 4 bases not matched to a gene; V was cut back by 0 bases and J by 3 bases. The CDR3 extends over 15 amino acids. The CDR3 nucleotides read TGCGCCAGCAGCTTGGAGACAGGGCGGACAGATACGCAGTATTTT. As protein: CASSLETGRTDTQYF. The complete variable domain, with remaining parts taken from reference TRBV5-1 and TRBJ2-3, reads KAGVTQTPRYLIKTRGQQVTLSCSPISGHRSVSWYQQTPGQGLQFLFEYFSETQRNKGNFPGRFSGRQFSNSRSEMNVSTLELGDSALYLCASSLETGRTDTQYFGPGTRLTVL.

This clone was seen only a few times. This chain uses TRBV30 with TRBJ1-5; TRBD1 is a possible D gene (5 bases). Germline V gives CDR1 GTSNPN, CDR2 SVGIG (reference sequence). V was pared by 2 bases and J by 4 bases, with 15 bases between. This CDR3 is 15 amino acids long. The CDR3 sequence: CAWSTSGNRNQPQHF. In DNA, the CDR3 is TGTGCCTGGAGTACTTCAGGGAATAGAAATCAGCCCCAGCATTTT.

V usage is TRBV2 and J usage is TRBJ1-4, with 7 bases aligning to TRBD1. V trimming: 3 bases; J trimming: 10 bases; junction bases outside the gene matches: 8. This CDR3 is built from 14 residues. From germline, CDR1 is SNHLY and CDR2 FYNNEI. The CDR3 here is CASSEGGQNRKLFF. CDR3 sequence (DNA): TGTGCCAGCAGTGAGGGGGGACAGAATCGAAAACTGTTTTTT.

This clone appeared once. The chain carries TRBV2 and TRBJ2-2; no clear D. This CDR3 has 15 amino acids. CDR1 is SNHLY, CDR2 FYNNEI, per germline. V was trimmed by 8 bases and J by 0 bases, leaving 13 bases between them. Here the CDR3 DNA reads TGTGCCAGCCGCGAGCGCTCTACGAACACCGGGGAGCTGTTTTTT. Protein product: CASRERSTNTGELFF.

J is TRBJ2-1 and V is TRBV3-1 (or the pseudogene TRBV3-2); 7 nucleotides line up with TRBD2. Germline CDR1 is LGHDT and CDR2 is YNNKEL (reference sequence). After removal of 9 bases from V and 6 bases from J, the junction contained 11 bases not matched to a gene. The CDR3 totals 14 residues. The CDR3 nucleotides are TGTGCCAGTAAAGAGCGGGGAAACCTCAATGAGCAGTTCTTC. Translated: CASKERGNLNEQFF.

V gene TRBV19 combines with J gene TRBJ2-1; 10 bases are a match to TRBD2. This CDR3 is 14 amino acids long. CDR1 LNHDA and CDR2 SQIVND come from the germline V gene (reference sequence). V lost 8 bases to trimming and J lost 3 bases; unmatched junction nucleotides: 4. The CDR3 protein is CASFSGGLYNEQFF. CDR3 in DNA: TGTGCCAGTTTTAGCGGGGGGCTCTACAATGAGCAGTTCTTC.

This clone is a singleton in its sample. This chain uses TRBV24-1 with TRBJ2-3; 7 nucleotides align to TRBD2. CDR3 length: 18 amino acids. Germline assignment: CDR1 KGHDR and CDR2 SFDVKD. Unmatched junction bases numbered 10, after V lost 1 base and J lost 1 base. Here the CDR3 reads CATSDLGSASGRTDTQYF. CDR3 bases: TGTGCCACCAGTGATTTAGGCTCGGCTAGCGGACGCACAGATACGCAGTATTTT.

The V gene is TRBV7-6, the J gene TRBJ2-1; D might be TRBD2 (7 bases). Germline CDR1 and CDR2: SGHVS and FNYEAQ. CDR3 length: 16 residues. Trimming took off 4 bases at V and 4 bases at J, with 17 bases between the two ends. The CDR3 DNA follows: TGTGCCAGCAGCTGGGGGGGGCAGGGGAGGTACAATGAGCAGTTCTTC. It encodes CASSWGGQGRYNEQFF.

This sequence joins TRBV6-1 and TRBJ1-2, with D perhaps matching TRBD1 (5 bases). Trimming shortened V by 1 base and J by 2 bases, and 8 bases separated the two germline ends. The CDR3 totals 14 residues. Germline lookup yields CDR1 MNHNS and CDR2 SASEGT. The CDR3 region has the DNA TGTGCCAGCAGTGAAGAGGGACTAAACTATGGCTACACCTTC. Protein: CASSEEGLNYGYTF.